The next 2 T cell receptor beta chains were all read from a single sample in a study of shared clonotypes between healthy human individuals. Repertoires were generated with immunoSEQ multiplex PCR, while TCRdb's copy carries only in-frame clones and drops some. This sample has about 1.1 million clones, with around 78% found just once. The sequenced sample was memory CD4+ T cells from PBMCs. Subset defined: CD45RA-negative fraction. Receptor source: a man younger than 35 in good health. Some clones in this sample may be carry-over from other donors' samples.

The chain carries TRBV28 and TRBJ1-4; no reliable D call. CDR3 length: 14 amino acids. Trimming stripped 5 bases from V and 4 bases from J, with 11 bases between. Germline V gene sequence: CDR1 MDHEN, CDR2 SYDVKM. CDR3 DNA sequence: TGTGCCAGCAGTATGGAGACCTTTAATGAAAAACTGTTTTTT. Encoded protein: CASSMETFNEKLFF.

V and J are TRBV28 and TRBJ1-2, with D possibly matching TRBD1 (5 bases). The germline CDR1 and CDR2 sequences are MDHEN and SYDVKM. There are 10 residues in the CDR3. V was pared by 10 bases and J by 5 bases, with 8 bases between. The CDR3 sequence: CATGRYGYTF. The DNA for the CDR3 is TGTGCCACAGGGAGGTATGGCTACACCTTC.